This TCR beta chain was documented in a study of regulatory T cells in long-lasting Graves disease (dated by TCRdb to the early 2020s). Regarding the study in general: To count as having persistent Graves' disease, a patient had to have received antithyroid drug treatment for over 5 years with TSH receptor autoantibodies remaining persistently positive. The study was conducted in China and was registered as a clinical trial. A total of 33 samples underwent TCR sequencing, from 13 patients with persistent Graves' disease and 20 or so patients with newly diagnosed Graves' disease. Antithyroid drugs had been taken for 10 to 13 years on average by persistent Graves' disease patients in the clinical cohort. Persistent Graves' disease patients were compared with newly diagnosed Graves' disease patients by peripheral blood TCR sequencing and RNA sequencing. Results the study describes overall, beyond this receptor: Sequencing and analysis were limited to the TCR beta chain. Because the primary lesion, thyroid tissue, could not be accessed, the study looked at peripheral blood alone. Compared with newly diagnosed patients, persistent Graves' disease patients had lower TCR Shannon entropy and fewer highly expanded clones, which suggests clonal expansion. The small sample size was acknowledged by the authors as a limitation that may reduce accuracy. Persistent patients shared more public clonotypes among themselves (2,741) than newly diagnosed patients did (roughly 920). Persistent disease showed preferential use of TRBV28, TRBJ1-2 and TRBJ2-5, whereas newly diagnosed disease favored TRBV20-1 and TRBJ2-1.

Trimming at the junction amounts to 3 bases on V and 2 bases on J, and the germline ends lie 7 bases apart. The CDR3 holds 13 amino acids from the cysteine to the phenylalanine. Only the CDR3 DNA stays, 39 bases, in frame from base 1. The germline V gene provides CDR1 SQVTM and CDR2 ANQGSEA. This clonotype was counted between two and nine times. Which antigen it targets is not known. Base qualities are not provided; no much larger clone lies one nucleotide away. Libraries were built with multiplex PCR. The data were produced on an Illumina HiSeq 4000. iRepertoire HTBI primers and Arm-PCR amplification of CDR3 regions were used to construct TCR beta libraries. PCR products were gel purified before sequencing. The paper's data handling went like this. Gene usage analysis of CDR3 amino acid clonotypes relied on the 62 TRBV and 14 TRBJ segments identified across samples. Filtered high-quality paired reads were merged into contigs using COPE and FqMerger. BLAST was used to align contigs to IMGT TRBV, TRBD and TRBJ reference genes, and CDR3 was defined according to IMGT. Any clonotype with a frequency above 0.1% was counted as a highly expanded clone. Shannon entropy served as the measure of repertoire diversity, while the Gini coefficient captured V-J evenness. Clonotypes shared by more than one individual were considered public. TCRdb passed the public sequencing reads through fastp at Q25 and MiXCR, retaining productive beta sequences. Rows are unified per CDR3 protein, each entry keeping the most common DNA and genes. None of the V and J calls come from the authors' own analysis; TCRdb made them. The sample yields about 470,000 distinct CDR3 sequences; about 20% were counted once. 7% to 10% of the sample comes from the top ten.

What this sample's time point label stands for: persistent/refractory GD, antithyroid drugs over 5 years with positive TRAb. RNA was extracted from PBMCs in TRIzol for both TCR sequencing and RNA sequencing. Graves' disease was diagnosed according to American Thyroid Association guidelines. Patients for the study were recruited at an endocrinology department in Xi'an, China. Each patient gave roughly 10 milliliters of peripheral blood, collected in an EDTA anticoagulant tube. PBMCs were isolated by Ficoll Paque Plus density gradient separation without further T cell sorting. An Agilent 2100 Bioanalyzer and agarose gel were used to assess RNA quality, and a NanoDrop 2000 was used to measure RNA concentration.

This sequence was found in a female donor with Graves disease. Source: peripheral blood mononuclear cells (PBMCs), taken when the disease was refractory, from a patient treated with antithyroid drugs. The chain is made from TRBV29-1 and TRBJ2-2; TRBD2 could be the D gene, as 5 bases match. The CDR3 is CSVERANTGELFF. The bases read TGCAGCGTTGAGCGGGCCAACACCGGGGAGCTGTTTTTT.